A selection of T cell receptor beta chains follows, all from one sample in a study of T cell changes during pregnancy in multiple sclerosis. Generated by immunoSEQ multiplex PCR, the TCRdb table keeps only in-frame clones and is missing some. The table has approximately 83,000 clones, approximately 94% seen once. The source was peripheral blood, collected in the third trimester of pregnancy. These receptors all come from a female donor with multiple sclerosis, enrolled in a pregnancy study. Both conserved end residues are part of each CDR3. The order of the fields is clone size, D gene, J gene, V gene, CDR3 protein, CDR3 DNA. A D gene is named only where the DNA matches it firmly. Clone size, where shown, is once, few, many, or a class for clones that have expanded.

>-|TRBD1|TRBJ2-5|TRBV2
CASKKRPSGTGGETQYF
TGTGCCAGCAAAAAGAGACCGTCCGGGACAGGGGGAGAGACCCAGTACTTC
>-|-|TRBJ1-2|TRBV7-2
CASSTEDRNGYTF
TGTGCCAGCAGCACCGAAGACAGAAATGGCTACACCTTC
>-|-|TRBJ2-7|TRBV10-2
CASGPLLAGEYEQYF
TGCGCCAGCGGTCCATTGTTGGCAGGGGAGTACGAGCAGTACTTC
>-|-|TRBJ1-5|TRBV19
CATKGGGNQPQHF
TGTGCCACCAAAGGGGGGGGCAATCAGCCCCAGCATTTT
>-|-|TRBJ2-1|TRBV21-1
CASSKRGSYNEQFF
TGTGCCAGCAGCAAAAGGGGCAGCTACAATGAGCAGTTCTTC
>-|-|TRBJ1-1|TRBV2
CARTLGAEAFF
TGTGCCAGGACCCTAGGAGCTGAAGCTTTCTTT
>-|-|TRBJ1-4|TRBV5-8
CASSLLLHGQNEKLFF
TGTGCCAGCAGCCTATTATTGCATGGACAGAATGAAAAACTGTTTTTT
>-|-|TRBJ2-1|TRBV5-1
CASSPPGRGAYNEQFF
TGCGCCAGCAGCCCCCCCGGGAGAGGCGCCTACAATGAGCAGTTCTTC
>-|-|TRBJ2-5|TRBV19
CASSTRTYQETQYF
TGTGCCAGTAGTACCAGGACATACCAAGAGACCCAGTACTTC
>-|-|TRBJ2-1|TRBV5-6
CASSLTSSSYNEQFF
TGTGCCAGCAGCTTGACGTCGAGCTCCTACAATGAGCAGTTCTTC
>-|TRBD1|TRBJ2-7|TRBV19
CAFNQDRGSYEQYF
TGTGCCTTTAACCAGGACAGGGGTTCCTACGAGCAGTACTTC
>-|-|TRBJ2-3|TRBV13
CASSSRTIPLADTQYF
TGTGCCAGCAGCAGCCGGACAATACCTCTGGCAGATACGCAGTATTTT
>once|-|TRBJ2-7|TRBV6-5
CASIDLGGGYEQYF
TGTGCCAGCATCGACCTTGGTGGCGGCTACGAGCAGTACTTC
>-|TRBD1|TRBJ1-5|TRBV7-2
CASSLYRQGNQPQHF
TGTGCCAGCAGCTTATATCGACAGGGTAATCAGCCCCAGCATTTT
>-|-|TRBJ1-2|TRBV14
CASSQGHFFNYGYTF
TGTGCCAGCAGCCAAGGCCACTTTTTTAACTATGGCTACACCTTC
>-|TRBD2|TRBJ2-7|TRBV4-3
CASSILGGSSHEQYF
TGCGCCAGCAGCATCCTAGGCGGGAGTAGCCACGAGCAGTACTTC
>-|TRBD1|TRBJ1-3|TRBV28
CASKPARDRVHTIYF
TGTGCCAGCAAACCAGCCCGGGACAGGGTTCACACCATATATTTT
>-|-|TRBJ2-5|TRBV28
CATTGRIGEAQYF
TGTGCCACCACAGGACGGATCGGTGAGGCCCAGTACTTC
>-|-|TRBJ1-1|TRBV25-1
CASSVHHGLGNTEAFF
TGTGCCAGCAGTGTGCATCATGGGCTGGGGAACACTGAAGCTTTCTTT
>-|-|TRBJ1-2|TRBV29-1
CSAQVLINYGYTF
TGCAGCGCCCAGGTCCTGATAAACTATGGCTACACCTTC
>-|TRBD2|TRBJ2-7|TRBV18
CASSLGLASYEQYF
TGTGCCAGCTCACTGGGACTAGCGTCCTACGAGCAGTACTTC
>-|-|TRBJ2-7|TRBV2
CASSEGEAGTGAYYEQYF
TGTGCCAGCAGTGAGGGGGAGGCCGGGACCGGGGCCTACTACGAGCAGTACTTC
>-|-|TRBJ2-7|TRBV6-1
CASSSPQDRYYEQYF
TGTGCCAGCAGCTCACCTCAGGACAGATACTACGAGCAGTACTTC
>-|-|TRBJ2-2|TRBV5-1
CASSLAAGSPGELFF
TGCGCCAGCAGCTTGGCGGCCGGGTCCCCCGGGGAGCTGTTTTTT
>-|-|TRBJ1-1|TRBV6-5
CASSYAGARYTEAFF
TGTGCCAGCAGTTACGCGGGGGCTAGGTACACTGAAGCTTTCTTT
>-|-|TRBJ2-7|TRBV5-4
CASSLVGSYEQYF
TGTGCCAGCAGCTTGGTTGGCAGCTACGAGCAGTACTTC
>-|-|TRBJ1-4|TRBV5-1
CASSLGGRNEKLFF
TGCGCCAGCAGCTTGGGGGGGAGGAATGAAAAACTGTTTTTT
>once|TRBD2|TRBJ2-5|TRBV2
CASRETSGTQYF
TGTGCCAGCAGAGAGACTAGCGGGACCCAGTACTTC
>-|-|TRBJ1-3|TRBV19
CASRPVGIGNTIYF
TGTGCCAGTAGACCAGTGGGCATTGGAAACACCATATATTTT
>-|-|TRBJ1-2|TRBV4-2
CASSQDVGGARGYTF
TGTGCCAGCAGCCAAGATGTTGGAGGGGCGCGTGGCTACACCTTC
>once|TRBD2|TRBJ2-1|TRBV7-2
CASSSPTSGRAFNEQFF
TGTGCCAGCAGCTCCCCGACTAGCGGGAGGGCCTTCAATGAGCAGTTCTTC
>once|TRBD1|TRBJ1-5|TRBV19
CASSLTGILWRHPNQPQHF
TGTGCCAGTAGTCTGACAGGGATCCTTTGGAGGCACCCCAATCAGCCCCAGCATTTT
>-|-|TRBJ1-3|TRBV27
CASSDSYSGNTIYF
TGTGCCAGCAGCGACAGCTACTCTGGAAACACCATATATTTT